Following are 5 T cell receptor beta chains from one sample sequenced in a study of radiotherapy plus CTLA-4 blockade in lung cancer. TCRdb keeps only in-frame clones here, not all; method: immunoSEQ multiplex PCR. The table lists tens of thousands of clones, 60% to 80% of them singletons. Material: peripheral blood, obtained from a patient treated with radiotherapy plus ipilimumab. Receptor source: a human donor with non-small cell lung cancer whose response to radiotherapy plus ipilimumab could not be evaluated.

V is TRBV4-1 and J is TRBJ2-3; 9 nucleotides match TRBD1. This CDR3 has 15 amino acids. Germline V gives CDR1 MGHRA, CDR2 YSYEKL. V was pared by 2 bases and J by 3 bases, with 3 bases of the junction left unmatched. This chain's CDR3 is CASSQRTGETDTQYF. The DNA of the CDR3 is TGCGCCAGCAGCCAAAGGACAGGGGAGACAGATACGCAGTATTTT.

This chain uses TRBV6-1 with TRBJ2-1; D is unresolved. This CDR3 has 13 residues. CDR1 MNHNS and CDR2 SASEGT come from the germline V gene. V lost 4 bases to trimming and J lost 14 bases, with 18 bases between them. The CDR3 nucleotides are TGTGCCAGCAGTGGCCGCGGCGCCTTAGTGAAGTTCTTC. Protein: CASSGRGALVKFF.

The J gene is TRBJ2-1, the V gene TRBV5-1, with 9 positions matching TRBD2. CDR1 and CDR2 (germline): SGHRS, YFSETQ. The V gene end was trimmed by 0 bases and the J gene end by 4 bases; junction bases not matched to a gene: 11. The CDR3 has 18 residues. CDR3 sequence reads: CASSLDFSAGGTYNEQFF. CDR3 bases: TGCGCCAGCAGCTTGGATTTTTCTGCGGGGGGGACGTACAATGAGCAGTTCTTC.

This clone was seen a single time. The chain recombines TRBV7-8 with TRBJ2-7, with TRBD1 identical over 8 bases. The ends lost 1 base at V and 3 bases at J; junction bases unmatched: 5. CDR3 length equals 15 residues. Looked up from germline, CDR1 is SGHVS and CDR2 is FQNEAQ. The chain's CDR3 is CASSLEGTGYYEQYF. The DNA for the CDR3 is TGTGCCAGCAGCTTAGAGGGGACAGGATACTACGAGCAGTACTTC.

The rearrangement links TRBV7-3 to TRBJ2-2, with 10 positions matching TRBD2. In germline, CDR1 is SGHTA, CDR2 FQGTGA. The CDR3 is 15 residues long. After removal of 5 bases from V and 4 bases from J, the junction contained 4 bases not matched to a gene. The CDR3 region has the DNA TGTGCCAGCAGCCCCCGGACTAGCGGCACCGGGGAGCTGTTTTTT. Amino acids: CASSPRTSGTGELFF.